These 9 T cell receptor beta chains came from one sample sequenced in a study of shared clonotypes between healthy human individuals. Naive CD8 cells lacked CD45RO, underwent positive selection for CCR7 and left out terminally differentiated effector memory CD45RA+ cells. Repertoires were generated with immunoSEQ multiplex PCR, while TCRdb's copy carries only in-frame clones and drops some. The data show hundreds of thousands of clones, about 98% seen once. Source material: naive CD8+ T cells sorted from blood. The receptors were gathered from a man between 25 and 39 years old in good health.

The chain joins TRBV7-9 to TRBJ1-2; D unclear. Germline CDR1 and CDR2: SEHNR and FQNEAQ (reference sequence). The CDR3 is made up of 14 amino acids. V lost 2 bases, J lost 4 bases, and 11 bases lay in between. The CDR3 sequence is CASSLSAAFYGYTF. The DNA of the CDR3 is TGTGCCAGCAGCTTATCGGCAGCCTTCTATGGCTACACCTTC.

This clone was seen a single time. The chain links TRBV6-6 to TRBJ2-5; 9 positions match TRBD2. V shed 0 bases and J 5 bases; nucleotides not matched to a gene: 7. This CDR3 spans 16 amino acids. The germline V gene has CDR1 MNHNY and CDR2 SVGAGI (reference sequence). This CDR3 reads CASSYSGGRARETQYF. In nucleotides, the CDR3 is TGTGCCAGCAGTTACTCTGGCGGGAGGGCCAGGGAGACCCAGTACTTC.

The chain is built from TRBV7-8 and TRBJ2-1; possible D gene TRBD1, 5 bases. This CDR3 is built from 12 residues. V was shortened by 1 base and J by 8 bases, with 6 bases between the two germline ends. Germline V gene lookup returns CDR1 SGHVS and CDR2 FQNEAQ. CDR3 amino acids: CASSLGRDEQFF. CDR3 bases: TGTGCCAGCAGCTTAGGCAGGGATGAGCAGTTCTTC.

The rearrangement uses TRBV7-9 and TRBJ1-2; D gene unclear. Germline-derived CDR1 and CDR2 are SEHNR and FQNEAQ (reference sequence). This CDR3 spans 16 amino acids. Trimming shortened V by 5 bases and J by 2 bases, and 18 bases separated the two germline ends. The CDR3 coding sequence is TGTGCCAGCAGCGCAAGTATCGGAGGCACCAACTATGGCTACACCTTC. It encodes CASSASIGGTNYGYTF.

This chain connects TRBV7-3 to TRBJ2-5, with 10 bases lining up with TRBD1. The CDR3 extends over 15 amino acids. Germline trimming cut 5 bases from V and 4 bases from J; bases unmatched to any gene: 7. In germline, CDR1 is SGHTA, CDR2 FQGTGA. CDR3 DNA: TGTGCCAGCAGCCCCGAGGGACAGGGGTTAGAGACCCAGTACTTC. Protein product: CASSPEGQGLETQYF. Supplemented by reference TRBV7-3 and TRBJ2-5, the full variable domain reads GAGVSQTPSNKVTEKGKYVELRCDPISGHTALYWYRQSLGQGPEFLIYFQGTGAADDSGLPNDRFFAVRPEGSVSTLKIQRTERGDSAVYLCASSPEGQGLETQYFGPGTRLLVL.

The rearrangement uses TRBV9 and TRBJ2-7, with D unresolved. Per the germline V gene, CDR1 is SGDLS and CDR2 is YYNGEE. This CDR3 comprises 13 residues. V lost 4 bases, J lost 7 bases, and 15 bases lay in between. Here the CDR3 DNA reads TGTGCCAGCAGCTCGGAGCTCGTGGGGGAGCAGTACTTC. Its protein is CASSSELVGEQYF.

The CDR3 is CASRGFYSNQPQHF. DNA for the CDR3: TGTGCCAGCAGAGGATTTTATAGCAATCAGCCCCAGCATTTT. This rearrangement joins TRBV6-5 to TRBJ1-5, with D unclear. Trimming took 6 bases from V and 0 from J, leaving 9 bases between them. Germline values: CDR1 MNHEY, CDR2 SVGAGI. CDR3 length: 14 residues.

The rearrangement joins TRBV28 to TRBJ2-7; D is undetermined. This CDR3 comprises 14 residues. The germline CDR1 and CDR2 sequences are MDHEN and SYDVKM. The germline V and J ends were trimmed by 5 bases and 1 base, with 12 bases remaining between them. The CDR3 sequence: CASSVALKSYEQYF. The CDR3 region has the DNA TGTGCCAGCAGTGTCGCCCTAAAATCCTACGAGCAGTACTTC.

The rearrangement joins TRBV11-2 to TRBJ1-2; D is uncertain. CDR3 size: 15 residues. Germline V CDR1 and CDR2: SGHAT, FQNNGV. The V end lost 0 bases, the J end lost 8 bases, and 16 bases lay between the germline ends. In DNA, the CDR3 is TGTGCCAGCAGCTTAGATAGTGGGGTAGCAGGAGGCTACACCTTC. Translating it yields CASSLDSGVAGGYTF.